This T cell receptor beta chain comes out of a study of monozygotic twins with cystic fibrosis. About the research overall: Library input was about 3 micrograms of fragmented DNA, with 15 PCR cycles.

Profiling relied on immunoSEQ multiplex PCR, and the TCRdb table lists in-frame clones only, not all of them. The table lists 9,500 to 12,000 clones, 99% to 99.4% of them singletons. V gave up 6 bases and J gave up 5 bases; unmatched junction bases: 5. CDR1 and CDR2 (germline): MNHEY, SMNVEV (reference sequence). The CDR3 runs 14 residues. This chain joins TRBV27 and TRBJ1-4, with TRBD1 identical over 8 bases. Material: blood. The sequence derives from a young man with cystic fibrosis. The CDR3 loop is CASSRTGMNEKLFF. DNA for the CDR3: TGTGCCAGCAGCAGGACAGGGATGAATGAAAAACTGTTTTTT. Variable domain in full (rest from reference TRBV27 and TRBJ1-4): EAQVTQNPRYLITVTGKKLTVTCSQNMNHEYMSWYRQDPGLGLRQIYYSMNVEVTDKGDVPEGYKVSRKEKRNFPLILESPSPNQTSLYFCASSRTGMNEKLFFGSGTQLSVL.